Listed below are T cell receptor beta chains from one sample, sequenced in a study of blood T cell repertoires in COVID-19. Repertoires were generated with immunoSEQ multiplex PCR, while TCRdb's copy carries only in-frame clones and drops some. The sample shows over 80,000 clones, around 87% of them seen only once. The source material was peripheral blood. These receptors were obtained from a human donor in a cohort sampled during active COVID-19. Both conserved end residues are part of each CDR3. D genes are given only for firm matches. Expanded clones are given a class, and other clones once, few, many or no size at all.

>once|TRBV10-3|TRBJ2-5|TRBD2
CAISEGTSGGGYQETQYF
TGTGCCATCAGTGAAGGGACTAGCGGAGGGGGCTACCAAGAGACCCAGTACTTC
>NA|TRBV3-1/TRBV3-2|TRBJ1-2|NA
CASSPGGGNYGYTF
TGTGCCAGCAGCCCGGGGGGGGGAAACTATGGCTACACCTTC
>NA|TRBV7-3|TRBJ2-7|NA
CASSRGSGRNEQYF
TGTGCCAGCAGCCGGGGGTCAGGGAGAAACGAGCAGTACTTC
>NA|TRBV7-2|TRBJ2-7|NA
CASSLVPETYEQYF
TGTGCCAGCAGCTTAGTTCCGGAGACCTACGAGCAGTACTTC
>NA|TRBV6-5|TRBJ2-3|NA
CASSLRAADTQYF
TGTGCCAGCAGTCTGCGAGCCGCGGATACGCAGTATTTT
>NA|TRBV6-5|TRBJ2-7|TRBD2
CASSSSGRGSYEQYF
TGTGCCAGCAGTTCGAGCGGGAGGGGTTCCTACGAGCAGTACTTC
>NA|TRBV5-5|TRBJ2-1|TRBD1
CASSLIRDRGPELPYNEQFF
TGTGCCAGCAGCTTGATCAGGGACAGGGGGCCCGAACTACCCTACAATGAGCAGTTCTTC
>NA|TRBV4-3|TRBJ2-6|NA
CASSQSGSGANVLTF
TGCGCCAGCAGCCAAAGCGGCTCTGGGGCCAACGTCCTGACTTTC
>NA|TRBV5-1|TRBJ2-1|TRBD2
CASSLGPASGSTDEQFF
TGCGCCAGCAGCTTGGGTCCGGCTAGCGGGAGTACCGATGAGCAGTTCTTC
>NA|TRBV6-6|TRBJ1-2|TRBD1
CASSPTQMGQGTYGYTF
TGTGCCAGCAGTCCAACTCAGATGGGACAGGGTACTTATGGCTACACCTTC
>NA|TRBV13|TRBJ2-5|TRBD2
CASSLGRGGRETQYF
TGTGCCAGCAGCTTAGGGCGAGGCGGGAGAGAGACCCAGTACTTC
>once|TRBV11-2|TRBJ1-1|TRBD1
CASSPPGQVF
TGTGCCAGCAGCCCGCCGGGACAGGTCTTT
>NA|TRBV15|TRBJ2-1|NA
CATSRAPGAHEQFF
TGTGCCACCAGCAGAGCCCCGGGTGCCCATGAGCAGTTCTTC
>NA|TRBV5-4|TRBJ2-1|TRBD2
CASMQSTGGPYNEQFF
TGTGCCAGCATGCAATCCACGGGAGGGCCGTACAATGAGCAGTTCTTC